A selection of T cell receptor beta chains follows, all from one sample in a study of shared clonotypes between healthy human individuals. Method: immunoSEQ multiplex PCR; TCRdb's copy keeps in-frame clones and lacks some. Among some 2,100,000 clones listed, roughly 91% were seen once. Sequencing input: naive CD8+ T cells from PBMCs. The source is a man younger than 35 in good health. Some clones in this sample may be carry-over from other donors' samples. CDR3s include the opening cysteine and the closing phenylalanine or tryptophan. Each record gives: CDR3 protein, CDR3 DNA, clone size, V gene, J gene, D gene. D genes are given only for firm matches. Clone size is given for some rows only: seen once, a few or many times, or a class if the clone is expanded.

CDR3 protein: CASSTYRGGINQPQHF
CDR3 DNA: TGTGCCAGTAGTACCTACAGGGGGGGAATCAATCAGCCCCAGCATTTT
clone size: .
V gene: TRBV19
J gene: TRBJ1-5
D gene: TRBD1

CDR3 protein: CASSPPPGPEADTQYF
CDR3 DNA: TGCGCCAGCAGTCCCCCCCCGGGACCGGAGGCAGATACGCAGTATTTT
clone size: .
V gene: TRBV5-1
J gene: TRBJ2-3
D gene: .

CDR3 protein: CASSIIPRVEAFF
CDR3 DNA: TGTGCCAGTAGTATAATCCCCCGGGTTGAAGCTTTCTTT
clone size: .
V gene: TRBV19
J gene: TRBJ1-1
D gene: .

CDR3 protein: CSVRHSYEQYF
CDR3 DNA: TGCAGCGTTCGACACTCCTACGAGCAGTACTTC
clone size: .
V gene: TRBV29-1
J gene: TRBJ2-7
D gene: .

CDR3 protein: CASSPEGGNSNQPQHF
CDR3 DNA: TGTGCCAGCAGCCCCGAAGGGGGAAATAGCAATCAGCCCCAGCATTTT
clone size: .
V gene: TRBV28
J gene: TRBJ1-5
D gene: .

CDR3 protein: CASSIKTSPLMEQYF
CDR3 DNA: TGTGCCAGTAGTATAAAGACTAGCCCCCTGATGGAGCAGTACTTC
clone size: once
V gene: TRBV19
J gene: TRBJ2-7
D gene: TRBD2

CDR3 protein: CASSYSSTQYF
CDR3 DNA: TGTGCCAGCAGTTACAGTTCCACGCAGTATTTT
clone size: .
V gene: TRBV28
J gene: TRBJ2-3
D gene: .

CDR3 protein: CSGSLRSGPSYEQYF
CDR3 DNA: TGCAGCGGATCACTCCGGAGCGGCCCTTCCTACGAGCAGTACTTC
clone size: .
V gene: TRBV29-1
J gene: TRBJ2-7
D gene: .

CDR3 protein: CASSATGDPTGELFF
CDR3 DNA: TGTGCCAGCAGCGCGACAGGGGACCCCACCGGGGAGCTGTTTTTT
clone size: .
V gene: TRBV6-4
J gene: TRBJ2-2
D gene: TRBD1

CDR3 protein: CASRLRTSGRTNTDTQYF
CDR3 DNA: TGTGCCAGCAGGCTAAGGACTAGCGGGAGGACCAACACAGATACGCAGTATTTT
clone size: .
V gene: TRBV2
J gene: TRBJ2-3
D gene: TRBD2

CDR3 protein: CASSLWGTGDNEQFF
CDR3 DNA: TGTGCCAGCAGTTTGTGGGGGACAGGTGACAATGAGCAGTTCTTC
clone size: .
V gene: TRBV27
J gene: TRBJ2-1
D gene: TRBD1

CDR3 protein: CASRSGDTQYF
CDR3 DNA: TGTGCCAGCAGATCTGGGGATACGCAGTATTTT
clone size: .
V gene: TRBV27
J gene: TRBJ2-3
D gene: .

CDR3 protein: CASSLRPSYNEQFF
CDR3 DNA: TGTGCCAGCAGCTTACGACCCTCCTACAATGAGCAGTTCTTC
clone size: .
V gene: TRBV7-3
J gene: TRBJ2-1
D gene: .

CDR3 protein: CASSSWTSGSYEQYF
CDR3 DNA: TGTGCCAGCAGCTCTTGGACTAGCGGGAGTTACGAGCAGTACTTC
clone size: .
V gene: TRBV7-2
J gene: TRBJ2-7
D gene: TRBD2

CDR3 protein: CASRGEGQRAYTDTQYF
CDR3 DNA: TGTGCCAGCAGGGGGGAGGGACAGCGAGCTTACACAGATACGCAGTATTTT
clone size: once
V gene: TRBV7-2
J gene: TRBJ2-3
D gene: .

CDR3 protein: CAWSVLGRDGYTF
CDR3 DNA: TGTGCCTGGAGTGTACTAGGGCGGGATGGCTACACCTTC
clone size: .
V gene: TRBV30
J gene: TRBJ1-2
D gene: .

CDR3 protein: CASSPRAGVEQYF
CDR3 DNA: TGTGCCAGCAGCCCCCGAGCGGGAGTGGAGCAGTACTTC
clone size: .
V gene: TRBV7-2
J gene: TRBJ2-7
D gene: TRBD2

CDR3 protein: CASTGVIGYEQYF
CDR3 DNA: TGTGCCAGCACTGGGGTTATAGGTTACGAGCAGTACTTC
clone size: .
V gene: TRBV6-1
J gene: TRBJ2-7
D gene: .

CDR3 protein: CASSYRDRGTGELFF
CDR3 DNA: TGCGCCAGCAGCTACCGGGACAGGGGCACCGGGGAGCTGTTTTTT
clone size: .
V gene: TRBV4-1
J gene: TRBJ2-2
D gene: TRBD1

CDR3 protein: CASSHPDVYEQYF
CDR3 DNA: TGTGCCAGCAGTCACCCGGACGTCTACGAGCAGTACTTC
clone size: .
V gene: TRBV11-2
J gene: TRBJ2-7
D gene: .

CDR3 protein: CSVTGTAYKVAEAFF
CDR3 DNA: TGCAGCGTGACCGGGACAGCTTACAAGGTGGCTGAAGCTTTCTTT
clone size: .
V gene: TRBV29-1
J gene: TRBJ1-1
D gene: TRBD1

CDR3 protein: CASSIETGDDQPQHF
CDR3 DNA: TGTGCCAGTAGTATCGAGACAGGGGACGATCAGCCCCAGCATTTT
clone size: .
V gene: TRBV19
J gene: TRBJ1-5
D gene: TRBD1

CDR3 protein: CSAGTGGYNEQFF
CDR3 DNA: TGCAGCGCCGGGACAGGGGGCTACAATGAGCAGTTCTTC
clone size: .
V gene: TRBV29-1
J gene: TRBJ2-1
D gene: TRBD1

CDR3 protein: CASSEWTSGVEEQYF
CDR3 DNA: TGTGCCAGCAGTGAATGGACTAGCGGGGTGGAAGAGCAGTACTTC
clone size: .
V gene: TRBV25-1
J gene: TRBJ2-7
D gene: TRBD2

CDR3 protein: CASRAGAVLYYEQYF
CDR3 DNA: TGTGCCAGCAGGGCTGGGGCGGTGCTCTACTACGAGCAGTACTTC
clone size: .
V gene: TRBV28
J gene: TRBJ2-7
D gene: .

CDR3 protein: CASSYSKDYEQYF
CDR3 DNA: TGTGCCAGCAGTTACTCGAAAGACTACGAGCAGTACTTC
clone size: .
V gene: TRBV27
J gene: TRBJ2-7
D gene: .